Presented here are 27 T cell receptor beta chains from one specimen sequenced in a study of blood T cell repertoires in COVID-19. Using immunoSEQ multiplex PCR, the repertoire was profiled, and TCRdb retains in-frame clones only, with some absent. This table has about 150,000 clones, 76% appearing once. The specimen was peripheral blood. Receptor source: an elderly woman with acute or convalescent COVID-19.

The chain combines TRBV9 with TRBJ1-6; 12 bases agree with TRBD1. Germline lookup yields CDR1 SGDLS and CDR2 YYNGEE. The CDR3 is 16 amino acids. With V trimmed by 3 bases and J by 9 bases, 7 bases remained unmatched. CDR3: CASSAPGQGASSPLHF. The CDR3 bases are TGTGCCAGCAGCGCTCCGGGACAGGGGGCAAGTTCACCCCTCCACTTT.

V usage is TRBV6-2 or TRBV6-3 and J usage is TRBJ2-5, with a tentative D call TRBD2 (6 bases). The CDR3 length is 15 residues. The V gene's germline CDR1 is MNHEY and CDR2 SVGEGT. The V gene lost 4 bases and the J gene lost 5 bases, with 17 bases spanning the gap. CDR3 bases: TGTGCCAGCAGTTCGCATCGGGGGATTTGGGAGACCCAGTACTTC. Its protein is CASSSHRGIWETQYF.

In DNA, the CDR3 is TGTGCCAGCAGCCCTAACTCCGGACAGGCGACTGAAGCTTTCTTT. Protein sequence: CASSPNSGQATEAFF. The chain couples TRBV3-1 (or the pseudogene TRBV3-2) to TRBJ1-1; 7 nucleotides line up with TRBD1. Trimming took 4 bases from V and 5 from J; bases not matched to a gene: 10. The length of the CDR3 is 15 residues. Germline-derived CDR1 and CDR2 are LGHDT and YNNKEL (reference sequence).

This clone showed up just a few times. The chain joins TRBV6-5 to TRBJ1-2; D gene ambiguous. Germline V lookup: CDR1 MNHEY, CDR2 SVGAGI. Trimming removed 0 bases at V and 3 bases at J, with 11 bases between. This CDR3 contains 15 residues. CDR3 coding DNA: TGTGCCAGCAGTTACTCGAACACTAGGCACTATGGCTACACCTTC. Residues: CASSYSNTRHYGYTF.

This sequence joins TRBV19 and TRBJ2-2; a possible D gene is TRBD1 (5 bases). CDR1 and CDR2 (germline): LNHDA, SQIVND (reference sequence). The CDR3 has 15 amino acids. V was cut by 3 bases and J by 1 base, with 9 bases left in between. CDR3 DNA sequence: TGTGCCAGTAGTATGTCCCAGGGGAACACCGGGGAGCTGTTTTTT. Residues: CASSMSQGNTGELFF.

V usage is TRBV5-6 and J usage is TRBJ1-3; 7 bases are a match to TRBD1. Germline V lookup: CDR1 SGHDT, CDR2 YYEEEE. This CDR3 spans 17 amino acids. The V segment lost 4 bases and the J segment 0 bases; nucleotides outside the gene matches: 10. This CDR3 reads CASSQQGIPLSGNTIYF. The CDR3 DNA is TGTGCCAGCAGCCAACAGGGGATACCTCTCTCTGGAAACACCATATATTTT.

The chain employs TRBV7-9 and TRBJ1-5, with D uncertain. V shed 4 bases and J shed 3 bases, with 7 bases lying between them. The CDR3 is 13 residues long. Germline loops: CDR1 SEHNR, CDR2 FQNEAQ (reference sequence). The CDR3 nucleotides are TGTGCCAGCAGCTCTACAGACAATCAGCCCCAGCATTTT. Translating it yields CASSSTDNQPQHF.

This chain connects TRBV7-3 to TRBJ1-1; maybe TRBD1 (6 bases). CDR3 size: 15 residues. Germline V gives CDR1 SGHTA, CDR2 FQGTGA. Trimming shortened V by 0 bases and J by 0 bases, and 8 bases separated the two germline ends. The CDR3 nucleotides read TGTGCCAGCAGCTTAACCGGACAGCTGAACACTGAAGCTTTCTTT. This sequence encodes CASSLTGQLNTEAFF.

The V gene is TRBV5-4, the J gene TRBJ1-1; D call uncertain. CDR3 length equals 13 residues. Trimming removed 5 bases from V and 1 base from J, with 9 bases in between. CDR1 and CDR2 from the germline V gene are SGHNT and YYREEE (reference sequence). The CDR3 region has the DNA TGTGCCAGCAGACTTGGTACGAACACTGAAGCTTTCTTT. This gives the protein CASRLGTNTEAFF.

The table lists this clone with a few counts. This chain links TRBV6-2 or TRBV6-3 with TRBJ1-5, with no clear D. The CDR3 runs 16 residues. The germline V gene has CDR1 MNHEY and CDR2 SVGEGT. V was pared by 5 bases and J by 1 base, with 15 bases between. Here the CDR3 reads CASSLGVVTSNQPQHF. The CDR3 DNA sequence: TGTGCCAGCAGTCTCGGGGTCGTTACCAGCAATCAGCCCCAGCATTTT.

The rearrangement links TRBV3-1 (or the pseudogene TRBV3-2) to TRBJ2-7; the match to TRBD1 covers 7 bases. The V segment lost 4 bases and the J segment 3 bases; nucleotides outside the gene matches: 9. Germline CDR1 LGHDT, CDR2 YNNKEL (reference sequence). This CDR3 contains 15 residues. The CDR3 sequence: CASSLRGQLFYEQYF. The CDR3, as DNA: TGTGCCAGCAGCCTAAGGGGACAGCTATTCTACGAGCAGTACTTC.

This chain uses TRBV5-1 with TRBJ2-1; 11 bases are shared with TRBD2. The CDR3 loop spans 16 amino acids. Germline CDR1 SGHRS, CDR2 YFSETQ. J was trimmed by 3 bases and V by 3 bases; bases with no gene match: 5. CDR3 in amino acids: CASSSTLAGGYNEQFF. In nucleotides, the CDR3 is TGCGCCAGCAGCTCTACTCTAGCGGGAGGCTACAATGAGCAGTTCTTC.

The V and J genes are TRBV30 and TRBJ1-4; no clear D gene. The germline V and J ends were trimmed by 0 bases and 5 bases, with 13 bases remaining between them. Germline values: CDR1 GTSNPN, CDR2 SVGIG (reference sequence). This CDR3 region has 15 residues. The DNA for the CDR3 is TGTGCCTGGAGTGTAGACATGAGGGCGAATGAAAAACTGTTTTTT. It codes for CAWSVDMRANEKLFF.

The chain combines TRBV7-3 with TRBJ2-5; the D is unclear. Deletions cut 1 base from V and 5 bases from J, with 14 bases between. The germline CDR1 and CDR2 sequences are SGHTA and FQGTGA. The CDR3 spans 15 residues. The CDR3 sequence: CASSLNGASGETQYF. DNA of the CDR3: TGTGCCAGCAGCTTAAACGGAGCCTCCGGGGAGACCCAGTACTTC.

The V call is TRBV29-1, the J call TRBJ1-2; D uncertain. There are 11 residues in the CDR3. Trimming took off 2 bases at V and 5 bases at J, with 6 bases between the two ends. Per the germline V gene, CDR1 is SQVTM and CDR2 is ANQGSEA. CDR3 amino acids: CSVEKTYGYTF. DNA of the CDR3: TGCAGCGTTGAAAAAACATATGGCTACACCTTC.

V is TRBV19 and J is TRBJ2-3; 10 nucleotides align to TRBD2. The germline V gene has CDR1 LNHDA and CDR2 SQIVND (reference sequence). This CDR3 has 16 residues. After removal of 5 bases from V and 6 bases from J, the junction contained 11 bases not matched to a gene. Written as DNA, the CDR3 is TGTGCCAGTAGTTCCGGGCCTAGCGGGGGTGGTGATACGCAGTATTTT. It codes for CASSSGPSGGGDTQYF. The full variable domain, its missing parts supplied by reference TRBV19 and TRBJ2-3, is DGGITQSPKYLFRKEGQNVTLSCEQNLNHDAMYWYRQDPGQGLRLIYYSQIVNDFQKGDIAEGYSVSREKKESFPLTVTSAQKNPTAFYLCASSSGPSGGGDTQYFGPGTRLTVL.

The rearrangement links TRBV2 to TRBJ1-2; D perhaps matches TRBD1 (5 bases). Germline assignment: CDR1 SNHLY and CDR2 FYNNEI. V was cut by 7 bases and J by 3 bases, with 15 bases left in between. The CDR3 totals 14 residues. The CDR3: CASNRQRRDYGYTF. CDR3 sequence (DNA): TGTGCCAGCAATAGACAGCGGAGGGACTATGGCTACACCTTC. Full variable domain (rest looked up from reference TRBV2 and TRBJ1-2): EPEVTQTPSHQVTQMGQEVILRCVPISNHLYFYWYRQILGQKVEFLVSFYNNEISEKSEIFDDQFSVERPDGSNFTLKIRSTKLEDSAMYFCASNRQRRDYGYTFGSGTRLTVV.

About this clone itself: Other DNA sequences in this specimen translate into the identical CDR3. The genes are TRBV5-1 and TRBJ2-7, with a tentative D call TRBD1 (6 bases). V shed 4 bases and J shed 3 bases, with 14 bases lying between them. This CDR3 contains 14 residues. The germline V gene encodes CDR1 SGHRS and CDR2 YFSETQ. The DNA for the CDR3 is TGCGCCAGCAGCCCGGGACAAGGGGTCTACGAGCAGTACTTC. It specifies CASSPGQGVYEQYF.

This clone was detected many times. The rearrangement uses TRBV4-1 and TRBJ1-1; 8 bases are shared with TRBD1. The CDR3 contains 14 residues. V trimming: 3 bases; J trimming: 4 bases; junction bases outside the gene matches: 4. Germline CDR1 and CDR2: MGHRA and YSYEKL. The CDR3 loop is CASSQDRAPTEAFF. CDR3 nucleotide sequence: TGCGCCAGCAGCCAGGACAGGGCTCCCACTGAAGCTTTCTTT.

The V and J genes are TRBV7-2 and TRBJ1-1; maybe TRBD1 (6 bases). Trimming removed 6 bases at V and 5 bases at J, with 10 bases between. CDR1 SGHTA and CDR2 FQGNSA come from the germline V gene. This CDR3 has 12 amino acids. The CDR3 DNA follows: TGTGCCAGCAGGAAGCAGGGGACTGAAGCTTTCTTT. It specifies CASRKQGTEAFF.

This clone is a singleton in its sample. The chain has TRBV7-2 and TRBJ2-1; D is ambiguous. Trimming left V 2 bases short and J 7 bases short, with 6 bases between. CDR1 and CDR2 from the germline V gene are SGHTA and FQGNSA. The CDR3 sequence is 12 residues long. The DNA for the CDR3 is TGTGCCAGCAGCTTAATGCGGAATGAGCAGTTCTTC. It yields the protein CASSLMRNEQFF. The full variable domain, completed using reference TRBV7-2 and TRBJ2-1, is GAGVSQSPSNKVTEKGKDVELRCDPISGHTALYWYRQSLGQGLEFLIYFQGNSAPDKSGLPSDRFSAERTGGSVSTLTIQRTQQEDSAVYLCASSLMRNEQFFGPGTRLTVL.

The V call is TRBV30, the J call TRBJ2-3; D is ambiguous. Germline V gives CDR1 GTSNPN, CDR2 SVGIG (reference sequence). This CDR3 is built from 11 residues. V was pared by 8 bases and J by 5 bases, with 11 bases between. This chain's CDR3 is CAGTSGDTQYF. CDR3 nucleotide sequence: TGTGCCGGAACATCGGGAGATACGCAGTATTTT.

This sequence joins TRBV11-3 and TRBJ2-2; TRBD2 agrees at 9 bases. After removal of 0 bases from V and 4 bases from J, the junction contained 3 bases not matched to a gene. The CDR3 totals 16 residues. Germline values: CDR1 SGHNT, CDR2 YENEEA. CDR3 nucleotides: TGTGCCAGCAGCTTAGATCCAGCGGGGGGCACCGGGGAGCTGTTTTTT. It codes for CASSLDPAGGTGELFF.

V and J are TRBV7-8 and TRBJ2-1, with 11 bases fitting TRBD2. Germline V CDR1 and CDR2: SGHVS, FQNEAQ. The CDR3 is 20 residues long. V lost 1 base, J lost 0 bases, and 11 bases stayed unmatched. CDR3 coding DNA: TGTGCCAGCAGCTTAGGAGGACTAGCGGGCTACTTGAGCTCCTACAATGAGCAGTTCTTC. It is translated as CASSLGGLAGYLSSYNEQFF.

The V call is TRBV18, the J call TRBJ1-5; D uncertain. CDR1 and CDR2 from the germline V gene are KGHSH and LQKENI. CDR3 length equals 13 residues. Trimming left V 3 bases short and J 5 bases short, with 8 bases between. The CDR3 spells CASSPEKDQPQHF. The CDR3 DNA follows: TGTGCCAGCTCACCTGAGAAAGATCAGCCCCAGCATTTT.

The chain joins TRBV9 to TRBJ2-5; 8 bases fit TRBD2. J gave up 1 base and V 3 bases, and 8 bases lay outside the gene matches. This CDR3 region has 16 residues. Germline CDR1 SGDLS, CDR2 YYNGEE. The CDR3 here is CASSANLAGRQETQYF. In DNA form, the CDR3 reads TGTGCCAGCAGCGCAAACTTAGCGGGGCGCCAAGAGACCCAGTACTTC.

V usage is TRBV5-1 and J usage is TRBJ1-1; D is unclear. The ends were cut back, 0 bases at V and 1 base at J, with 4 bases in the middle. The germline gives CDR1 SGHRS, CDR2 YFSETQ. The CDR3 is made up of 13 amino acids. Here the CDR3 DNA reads TGCGCCAGCAGCTTGGCTTCGAACACTGAAGCTTTCTTT. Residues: CASSLASNTEAFF.